This T cell receptor (beta chain) was recovered during a study of cytomegalovirus exposure and HLA in healthy donors. Broader study findings: Productive status was seen about 87% or about 30% of the time for most TCR beta V segments in an earlier analysis.

About this clone itself: The target antigen is unknown.

A multiplex PCR was run with 60 Vbeta primers and 13 Jbeta primers. Method: immunoSEQ multiplex PCR; TCRdb's copy keeps in-frame clones and lacks some. The data hold 150,000 to 200,000 clones, with roughly 80% observed a single time. Healthy people donating bone marrow made up the donors. This CDR3 region has 16 residues. V lost 4 bases and J lost 5, with 18 bases in between. The germline V gene encodes CDR1 SGHDN and CDR2 FVKESK. The sample taken for sequencing was PBMCs. The clonotype originates from a woman aged 40-49 years in good health and CMV-seropositive. The chain links TRBV14 to TRBJ2-1; weak D call: TRBD2 (6 bases). The CDR3 reads CASSRAWAGLDNEQFF. The CDR3 region has the DNA TGTGCCAGCAGCCGGGCCTGGGCGGGACTCGACAATGAGCAGTTCTTC.